This record concerns one TCR beta chain sequence. Its matching antigen is unknown. Profiled with immunoSEQ multiplex PCR; TCRdb holds only in-frame clones, not every one. The data show about 100,000 clones, around 93% seen once. The data were obtained in a study of OX40 agonist ivuxolimab in advanced cancers. Background on the study: Each dose-escalation patient presented with hepatocellular carcinoma, melanoma, renal cell or head and neck cancer. A partial response was reached by three patients: one with hepatocellular carcinoma and two with cutaneous melanoma.

Study results and limitations: By week 6 at 0.1 to 3.0 mg/kg, blood CD4+ and CD8+ T cells had expanded clonally. Researchers report that CD8+ T cells had, on average, more expanded clones than CD4+.

The material sequenced was CD4+ or CD8+ T cells sorted from blood, taken in a trial of the OX40 agonist ivuxolimab. The source of this sequence is an adult with an advanced solid tumor such as melanoma, head and neck, liver or kidney cancer.

CDR3 loop: CASIGGGAKNIQYF. In nucleotides, the CDR3 is TGTGCCAGCATCGGCGGGGGCGCCAAAAACATTCAGTACTTC. The rearrangement joins TRBV7-2 to TRBJ2-4; weak D call: TRBD2 (7 bases). V gave up 7 bases and J gave up 1 base, with 11 bases separating them. The length of the CDR3 is 14 residues. CDR1 SGHTA and CDR2 FQGNSA come from the germline V gene.